This passage covers 16 T cell receptor beta chains from one sample sequenced in a study of blood T cell repertoires in COVID-19 (dated by TCRdb to the early 2020s). Library preparation used the immunoSEQ multiplex PCR assay. The source is immuneACCESS, and TCRdb retained only in-frame sequences with V and J called. Part of the clones is not carried over; for the studies checked, unresolved V genes explain less than half of this, and the remainder is unexplained. Within this sample are approximately 150,000 clones, with about 88% of them counted one time only. The biggest ten clones account for more than 2% of the sample. Sequencing was performed on peripheral blood. These receptors came from a human donor with COVID-19, enrolled during active disease. The donor label of this sample is uncertain.

This chain uses TRBV10-1 with TRBJ1-3, with 10 positions matching TRBD1. This CDR3 contains 17 residues. Losses at the gene ends were 0 bases for V and 0 bases for J; bases not matched to a gene: 2. Germline CDR1 reads WNHNN; CDR2 reads SYGVQD (reference sequence). The CDR3 loop is CASSESTGGFSGNTIYF. The CDR3 DNA reads as TGCGCCAGCAGTGAGTCGACAGGGGGCTTCTCTGGAAACACCATATATTTT.

The chain joins TRBV6-5 to TRBJ1-1; 9 bases are a match to TRBD1. Germline CDR1 and CDR2: MNHEY and SVGAGI. After removal of 8 bases from V and 10 bases from J, the junction contained 11 bases not matched to a gene. This CDR3 has 13 residues. The CDR3 DNA is TGTGCCAGCCGCGGGACAGGGTTCGGGGGAGCTTTCTTT. This gives the protein CASRGTGFGGAFF.

This clone was seen a handful of times. The V call is TRBV5-1, the J call TRBJ1-4; a weak D match, TRBD1 (6 bases). Trimming removed 4 bases at V and 0 bases at J, with 19 bases between. The germline V gene encodes CDR1 SGHRS and CDR2 YFSETQ. This CDR3 contains 18 residues. The chain's CDR3 is CASSPTTGLTATNEKLFF. Here the CDR3 DNA reads TGCGCCAGCAGCCCCACGACAGGTTTAACTGCAACTAATGAAAAACTGTTTTTT.

The count of this clone is one. The V call is TRBV5-1, the J call TRBJ1-5; D ambiguous. Germline CDR1 SGHRS, CDR2 YFSETQ. CDR3 length equals 15 residues. Trimming shortened V by 0 bases and J by 1 base, and 8 bases separated the two germline ends. CDR3 amino acids: CASSLAGESNQPQHF. The CDR3 DNA reads as TGCGCCAGCAGCTTGGCGGGAGAGAGCAATCAGCCCCAGCATTTT.

The J gene is TRBJ2-2, the V gene TRBV10-2; 9 nucleotides agree with TRBD1. CDR3 length: 13 residues. Germline V gene sequence: CDR1 WSHSY, CDR2 SAAADI. Germline trimming cut 6 bases from V and 5 bases from J; bases unmatched to any gene: 1. The CDR3 DNA reads as TGCGCCAGCAGGGGGACAGGGACCGGGGAGCTGTTTTTT. Translated: CASRGTGTGELFF.

The J gene is TRBJ1-1, the V gene TRBV10-3; a possible D gene is TRBD1 (5 bases). Germline loops: CDR1 ENHRY, CDR2 SYGVKD. This CDR3 is 15 amino acids long. Trimming pared 6 bases from V and 0 bases from J, leaving 14 bases between. This CDR3 is CAISPGGIMNTEAFF. Written as DNA, the CDR3 is TGTGCCATCAGCCCGGGGGGAATAATGAACACTGAAGCTTTCTTT.

This clone was recorded a few times. This chain uses TRBV11-2 with TRBJ2-2, with D possibly matching TRBD2 (6 bases). The CDR3 spans 15 residues. In germline, CDR1 is SGHAT, CDR2 FQNNGV. V was trimmed by 5 bases and J by 4 bases, leaving 14 bases between them. DNA for the CDR3: TGTGCCAGCAGCCCCAATGCGGGAACCACCGGGGAGCTGTTTTTT. Translated: CASSPNAGTTGELFF.

In DNA, the CDR3 is TGTGCCAGTAGCGAAACAGGGCACTATGGCTACACCTTC. It yields the protein CASSETGHYGYTF. The genes are TRBV19 and TRBJ1-2, with D tentatively TRBD1 (6 bases). The germline V gene encodes CDR1 LNHDA and CDR2 SQIVND (reference sequence). The V and J ends lost 6 bases and 3 bases respectively, with 11 bases between them. The CDR3 contains 13 residues.

This chain links TRBV11-3 with TRBJ1-4; TRBD1 aligns across 8 bases. CDR1 is SGHNT and CDR2 is YENEEA in the germline V gene. V was pared by 3 bases and J by 8 bases, with 5 bases of the junction left unmatched. There are 14 residues in the CDR3. CDR3 DNA sequence: TGTGCCAGCAGCTTGCAGGGGGCAGAGGAAAAACTGTTTTTT. Translated: CASSLQGAEEKLFF.

The chain couples TRBV12-3 or TRBV12-4 to TRBJ1-1; 8 nucleotides line up with TRBD1. V was pared by 6 bases and J by 5 bases, with 5 bases of the junction left unmatched. The CDR3 runs 13 residues. The CDR3 region is CASRTQGDTEAFF. The CDR3 DNA reads as TGTGCCAGCAGAACACAGGGGGATACTGAAGCTTTCTTT.

J is TRBJ2-5 and V is TRBV15; 8 bases are a match to TRBD1. This CDR3 has 16 residues. V lost 3 bases to trimming and J lost 4 bases; unmatched junction nucleotides: 10. Germline V lookup: CDR1 LNHNV, CDR2 YYDKDF (reference sequence). The DNA for the CDR3 is TGTGCCACCAGCAGGGGGAGCAGGGGGCAAGTAGAGACCCAGTACTTC. Protein: CATSRGSRGQVETQYF.

The chain links TRBV30 to TRBJ2-7; 8 bases match TRBD1. The V gene end was trimmed by 8 bases and the J gene end by 2 bases; junction bases not matched to a gene: 11. CDR1 is GTSNPN and CDR2 is SVGIG in the germline V gene (reference sequence). The CDR3 has 14 residues. The CDR3: CAGGQGPLTYEQYF. CDR3 bases: TGTGCCGGCGGACAGGGCCCTCTAACCTACGAGCAGTACTTC.

The chain combines TRBV7-9 with TRBJ1-6; the match to TRBD1 covers 9 bases. Trimming at V came to 4 bases and at J to 10 bases, leaving 5 bases not matched to a gene. The germline CDR1 and CDR2 sequences are SEHNR and FQNEAQ (reference sequence). This CDR3 contains 14 residues. This CDR3 is CASSSNRGPSPLHF. Here the CDR3 DNA reads TGTGCCAGCAGCTCCAACAGGGGGCCATCACCCCTCCACTTT.

The chain couples TRBV6-1 to TRBJ2-3; D possibly corresponds to TRBD1 (5 bases). The germline CDR1 and CDR2 sequences are MNHNS and SASEGT. Trimming pared 3 bases from V and 6 bases from J, leaving 10 bases between. The CDR3 runs 13 residues. Here the CDR3 DNA reads TGTGCCAGCAGTGAGGCAGGGCATGATACGCAGTATTTT. Translated: CASSEAGHDTQYF.

CDR3 region: CASSLADPGRETQYF. Here the CDR3 DNA reads TGCGCCAGCAGCTTGGCGGACCCCGGGAGGGAGACCCAGTACTTC. The V and J genes are TRBV5-1 and TRBJ2-5, with 7 bases that match TRBD2. This CDR3 spans 15 amino acids. Trimming took 0 bases from V and 5 from J; bases not matched to a gene: 7. The germline V gene encodes CDR1 SGHRS and CDR2 YFSETQ. Combining the CDR3 with reference TRBV5-1 and TRBJ2-5 gives the whole variable domain KAGVTQTPRYLIKTRGQQVTLSCSPISGHRSVSWYQQTPGQGLQFLFEYFSETQRNKGNFPGRFSGRQFSNSRSEMNVSTLELGDSALYLCASSLADPGRETQYFGPGTRLLVL.

V is TRBV5-1 and J is TRBJ1-2, with D perhaps matching TRBD1 (6 bases). The CDR3 is 15 residues long. Per germline, CDR1 SGHRS and CDR2 YFSETQ. The ends were cut back, 2 bases at V and 1 base at J, with 12 bases in the middle. The CDR3 is CASSLQGADNYGYTF. Here the CDR3 DNA reads TGCGCCAGCAGCTTACAGGGCGCTGATAACTATGGCTACACCTTC.